This T cell receptor beta chain originates from a study of blood T cell repertoires in COVID-19. Study in general: COVID-19 samples from acute and convalescent phases originated in the United States, Italy and Spain.

Data came from immunoSEQ multiplex PCR; TCRdb stores just in-frame clones and leaves some out. The sample shows 40,000 to 45,000 clones, around 86% of them seen only once. J lost 2 bases, V lost 4 bases, and 9 bases had no gene match. This CDR3 is 16 amino acids long. Germline V gives CDR1 SNHLY, CDR2 FYNNEI. The clonotype comes from a man aged 50-60 years with active COVID-19. The chain links TRBV2 to TRBJ2-7; 9 nucleotides agree with TRBD2. What was sequenced was peripheral blood. In DNA form, the CDR3 reads TGTGCCAGCAGTGGGGGTGCTAGCGGGGCCCCCTACGAGCAGTACTTC. Residues: CASSGGASGAPYEQYF.